This TCR beta chain was recorded in a study of T cells in Graves' hyperthyroidism and ophthalmopathy. Diagnosis rested on symptoms, serum thyroxine and TRAb, thyroid ultrasound, and orbital computed tomography. PBMCs came from 9 to 10 ml fresh peripheral blood. General study results and limits: Most expanded thyroid clonotypes above 0.001 recurred in blood. The model's output predicted ophthalmopathy at a median of 6.5 months prior to onset.

Amplified TCR beta CDR3 regions came from RNA transcripts. The HTBI set primed first-round TCR CDR3 RT-PCR. TCRdb used MiXCR to reprocess the multiplex PCR reads, holding one entry per CDR3 protein. Among around 340,000 distinct CDR3 sequences listed, under 25% were seen once. This clonotype was observed once. No antigen is known for it. V shed 6 bases, J shed 15 bases, and the junction held 20 bases outside the gene matches. Looked up from germline, CDR1 is MDHEN and CDR2 is SYDVKM. The CDR3 spans 15 residues. The rearrangement uses TRBV28 and TRBJ2-1, with TRBD2 matching 7 bases. This TCR was recovered from a woman aged 45-59 years with Graves' hyperthyroidism. Source material: blood. For the CDR3, the DNA is TGTGCCAGCAGGAAAATATCCAGAGTCCCTGGGGGGGGGTTCTTC. It yields the protein CASRKISRVPGGGFF.